Following are 25 T cell receptor beta chains from one sample sequenced in a study of T cells after yellow fever vaccination. TCRdb reanalysed the 5' RACE reads using MiXCR and keeps one entry per CDR3 protein. Altogether 80,000 to 100,000 distinct CDR3 sequences are present, roughly 10% being singletons, with the ten largest covering approximately 15%. The source was CD8+ T cells not binding an NS4B(214-222) dextramer, sorted from PBMCs, collected around 14 days after the first yellow fever vaccination. Receptors were obtained from a man aged 18 to 29 who received the YFV17D yellow fever vaccine.

The rearrangement uses TRBV10-3 and TRBJ2-1; a possible D gene is TRBD2 (5 bases). The germline gives CDR1 ENHRY, CDR2 SYGVKD. The V gene lost 4 bases and the J gene lost 1 base, with 11 bases spanning the gap. This CDR3 has 15 amino acids. The CDR3 sequence: CAISGGSQSYNEQFF. The DNA of the CDR3 is TGTGCCATCAGTGGAGGGTCCCAATCCTACAATGAGCAGTTCTTC.

The chain joins TRBV7-9 to TRBJ1-6, with D possibly being TRBD1 (5 bases). The V and J ends lost 1 base and 13 bases respectively, with 20 bases between them. The germline V gene has CDR1 SEHNR and CDR2 FQNEAQ (reference sequence). CDR3 length equals 16 residues. The CDR3: CASSLDKYGGLAPLHF. The CDR3 coding sequence is TGTGCCAGCAGCTTAGATAAATACGGGGGTTTGGCGCCCCTCCACTTT.

This clonotype was detected ten times or more. The V and J genes are TRBV25-1 and TRBJ2-5; 10 bases are a match to TRBD2. Germline V lookup: CDR1 MGHDK, CDR2 SYGVNS. The CDR3 runs 15 residues. V dropped 3 bases and J dropped 3; count of bases not matched to a gene: 4. The CDR3 nucleotides read TGTGCCAGCAGTGACTCCAGCGGGGGGGAAGAGACCCAGTACTTC. Amino acids: CASSDSSGGEETQYF. Filled out from reference TRBV25-1 and TRBJ2-5, the complete variable domain reads EADIYQTPRYLVIGTGKKITLECSQTMGHDKMYWYQQDPGMELHLIHYSYGVNSTEKGDLSSESTVSRIRTEHFPLTLESARPSHTSQYLCASSDSSGGEETQYFGPGTRLLVL.

This clonotype has a count of ten or more. V gene TRBV7-2 combines with J gene TRBJ2-1, with D possibly being TRBD1 (6 bases). V was trimmed by 1 base and J by 0 bases, leaving 13 bases between them. CDR3 length: 17 residues. CDR1 is SGHTA, CDR2 FQGNSA, per germline. The CDR3 sequence: CASSLGAGQSSYNEQFF. CDR3 sequence (DNA): TGTGCCAGCAGCTTAGGGGCAGGACAGAGCTCCTACAATGAGCAGTTCTTC.

Many counts were recorded for this clonotype. V and J are TRBV12-3 or TRBV12-4 and TRBJ2-1; D not resolved. The V gene lost 6 bases and the J gene lost 1 base, with 7 bases spanning the gap. The CDR3 loop spans 13 amino acids. DNA of the CDR3: TGTGCCAGCAGCCGGGTTTCCTACAATGAGCAGTTCTTC. This encodes CASSRVSYNEQFF.

The V call is TRBV7-6, the J call TRBJ2-3, with 9 bases that match TRBD2. CDR3 length equals 16 residues. Germline-derived CDR1 and CDR2 are SGHVS and FNYEAQ. J gave up 6 bases and V 1 base, and 8 bases lay outside the gene matches. CDR3 DNA: TGTGCCAGCAGCTTAGGCCTAGCGGGGCGTAGGGATACGCAGTATTTT. Residues: CASSLGLAGRRDTQYF.

This clonotype was counted ten times or more. The chain employs TRBV6-2 or TRBV6-3 and TRBJ2-5; TRBD1 agrees at 7 bases. Germline lookup yields CDR1 MNHEY and CDR2 SVGEGT. Germline trimming cut 0 bases from V and 2 bases from J; bases unmatched to any gene: 9. The CDR3 contains 17 residues. The CDR3 nucleotides are TGTGCCAGCAGTTACTCGGGTAACAGGGGAGTACAAGAGACCCAGTACTTC. Translating gives CASSYSGNRGVQETQYF.

The CDR3 loop reads CASSDPGGQETQYF. CDR3 in DNA: TGTGCCAGTAGCGACCCGGGGGGCCAAGAGACCCAGTACTTC. The chain joins TRBV19 to TRBJ2-5; 7 nucleotides agree with TRBD2. The CDR3 covers 14 residues. V gave up 6 bases and J gave up 1 base; unmatched junction bases: 5. Germline loops: CDR1 LNHDA, CDR2 SQIVND (reference sequence).

There are a few counts of this clonotype. This rearrangement joins TRBV19 to TRBJ2-3; 7 bases line up with TRBD2. The germline CDR1 and CDR2 sequences are LNHDA and SQIVND (reference sequence). The length of the CDR3 is 14 residues. The junction had 7 bases not matched to a gene; V was cut back by 8 bases and J by 2 bases. CDR3 DNA: TGTGCCAGTCGGAAGCGGGGTGTCACAGATACGCAGTATTTT. It encodes CASRKRGVTDTQYF.

V is TRBV12-3 or TRBV12-4 and J is TRBJ1-6, with D unresolved. The V end was cut by 6 bases, the J end by 6 bases, with 18 bases between. This CDR3 is 16 amino acids long. The CDR3 nucleotides are TGTGCCAGCAGGAGAGTTTTCCGAGACACTAATTCACCCCTCCACTTT. Residues: CASRRVFRDTNSPLHF.

The CDR3, as DNA: TGTGCCTTCAGTTTCGGGGAGCCCCTCCACTTT. Its protein is CAFSFGEPLHF. This chain connects TRBV2 to TRBJ1-6, with D hard to call. V lost 11 bases and J lost 13, with 15 bases in between. The CDR3 runs to 11 residues. Per the germline V gene, CDR1 is SNHLY and CDR2 is FYNNEI.

This clonotype has only a few counts. The CDR3 DNA reads TGCAGTGCTAGAGTTACTAGCGGGGTGGATCCCGGGGAGCTGTTTTTT. Translating gives CSARVTSGVDPGELFF. The chain recombines TRBV20-1 with TRBJ2-2; 10 nucleotides match TRBD2. Germline-derived CDR1 and CDR2 are DFQATT and SNEGSKA (reference sequence). V dropped 1 base and J dropped 6; count of bases not matched to a gene: 8. The CDR3 spans 16 residues.

This clonotype was observed a few times. The rearrangement uses TRBV3-1 and TRBJ2-1; D may be TRBD2 (5 bases). Trimming left V 3 bases short and J 0 bases short, with 18 bases between. The CDR3 runs to 18 residues. The germline gives CDR1 LGHDT, CDR2 YNNKEL (reference sequence). CDR3 DNA: TGTGCCAGCAGCCATCCTCCTCTAGCCCTTAGCTCCTACAATGAGCAGTTCTTC. It translates to CASSHPPLALSSYNEQFF.

This clonotype was recorded many times. This chain links TRBV12-3 or TRBV12-4 with TRBJ2-5; the match to TRBD2 covers 13 bases. V dropped 6 bases and J dropped 9; count of bases not matched to a gene: 4. CDR3 size: 13 residues. The CDR3 spells CASSGTSGVSQYF. The DNA for the CDR3 is TGTGCCAGCAGCGGGACTAGCGGGGTGTCCCAGTACTTC.

This clonotype was detected a few times. The chain recombines TRBV6-2 or TRBV6-3 with TRBJ2-7, with 8 bases aligning to TRBD2. With V trimmed by 3 bases and J by 6 bases, 4 bases remained unmatched. The CDR3 is 13 residues long. The germline V gene has CDR1 MNHEY and CDR2 SVGEGT. CDR3 sequence (DNA): TGTGCCAGCAGTTATCCGGGGGGGCGCGAGCAGTACTTC. Residues: CASSYPGGREQYF.

The J gene is TRBJ2-2, the V gene TRBV20-1; D possibly corresponds to TRBD2 (6 bases). The CDR3 runs 13 residues. Germline CDR1 and CDR2: DFQATT and SNEGSKA (reference sequence). V was clipped by 4 bases and J by 3 bases, with 9 bases between them. The CDR3: CSATWGDTGELFF. Here the CDR3 DNA reads TGCAGTGCTACTTGGGGGGACACCGGGGAGCTGTTTTTT.

The sample holds a few counts of this clonotype. V gene TRBV18 combines with J gene TRBJ2-3; TRBD1 agrees at 9 bases. Germline CDR1 KGHSH, CDR2 LQKENI. V dropped 1 base and J dropped 3; count of bases not matched to a gene: 5. The CDR3 is 16 residues long. The CDR3 region is CASSPLGQGITDTQYF. The CDR3 bases are TGTGCCAGCTCACCACTAGGACAGGGGATTACAGATACGCAGTATTTT.

This rearrangement joins TRBV7-9 to TRBJ2-5; D gene unclear. Trimming shortened V by 7 bases and J by 0 bases, and 18 bases separated the two germline ends. Germline CDR1 is SEHNR and CDR2 is FQNEAQ (reference sequence). The CDR3 length is 16 residues. Written as DNA, the CDR3 is TGTGCCAGCACCTTCCTCGGAGCGTCAAACCAAGAGACCCAGTACTTC. Its translation: CASTFLGASNQETQYF.

The CDR3, as DNA: TGTGCCAGCCGATCACTCTGGGGTTTGAACACTGAAGCTTTCTTT. It is translated as CASRSLWGLNTEAFF. V and J are TRBV7-8 and TRBJ1-1; D unresolved. The ends were cut back, 8 bases at V and 0 bases at J, with 16 bases in the middle. Germline assignment: CDR1 SGHVS and CDR2 FQNEAQ. This CDR3 comprises 15 residues.

This clonotype was seen a handful of times. V gene TRBV7-6 combines with J gene TRBJ2-3, with 10 bases fitting TRBD2. The CDR3 consists of 17 residues. Germline lookup yields CDR1 SGHVS and CDR2 FNYEAQ. After removal of 2 bases from V and 2 bases from J, the junction contained 7 bases not matched to a gene. The CDR3 is CASSLKGAGGATDTQYF. CDR3 nucleotides: TGTGCCAGCAGCTTAAAGGGAGCGGGGGGGGCCACAGATACGCAGTATTTT.

The CDR3 DNA is TGCAGCCCGGGGGGGCAGTTCTTC. Translation: CSPGGQFF. This rearrangement joins TRBV20-1 to TRBJ2-1; 7 positions agree with TRBD2. This CDR3 spans 8 amino acids. Per the germline V gene, CDR1 is DFQATT and CDR2 is SNEGSKA (reference sequence).

This clonotype was observed a few times. The CDR3 region is CASSQGTGSYEQYF. The CDR3 DNA is TGCGCCAGCAGCCAAGGGACAGGTTCCTACGAGCAGTACTTC. This sequence joins TRBV5-1 and TRBJ2-7; TRBD1 matches at 8 bases. The length of the CDR3 is 14 residues. Germline-derived CDR1 and CDR2 are SGHRS and YFSETQ. The V segment lost 4 bases and the J segment 1 base; nucleotides outside the gene matches: 4.

In this sample, this clonotype turned up a few times. This chain uses TRBV4-3 with TRBJ2-5; 9 bases align to TRBD2. Germline values: CDR1 LGHNA, CDR2 YSLEER. After removal of 5 bases from V and 1 base from J, the junction contained 8 bases not matched to a gene. The CDR3 contains 16 residues. CDR3 region: CASSLAGEEFQETQYF. The CDR3 bases are TGCGCCAGCAGCTTAGCGGGGGAGGAATTCCAAGAGACCCAGTACTTC.

The chain employs TRBV6-5 and TRBJ1-4; D gene ambiguous. The CDR3 loop spans 13 amino acids. The V end was cut by 3 bases, the J end by 0 bases, with 2 bases between. The V gene's germline CDR1 is MNHEY and CDR2 SVGAGI. DNA for the CDR3: TGTGCCAGCAGTTATGCAACTAATGAAAAACTGTTTTTT. This sequence encodes CASSYATNEKLFF.

On this clonotype itself: A read error may explain this, as a much larger clone is one base away. This chain links TRBV29-1 with TRBJ2-3, with 10 bases identical to TRBD2. CDR3 size: 15 residues. The ends lost 5 bases at V and 2 bases at J; junction bases unmatched: 7. The V gene's germline CDR1 is SQVTM and CDR2 ANQGSEA. CDR3 residues: CSVLLAGSATDTQYF. The DNA of the CDR3 is TGCAGCGTTTTACTAGCGGGGTCCGCCACAGATACGCAGTATTTT.